This is a list of T cell receptor beta chains from one sample in a study of regulatory dendritic cells for organ transplantation. This table comes from immunoSEQ multiplex PCR, and its TCRdb copy is limited to in-frame clones, with some not included. The sample shows 20,000 to 25,000 clones, 65% to 90% of them seen only once. Their cognate antigens are unknown. The material sequenced was naive CD4+ T cells from blood cultured with dendritic cells. These receptors were obtained from a human donor in good health. Both conserved end residues are trimmed from each CDR3. A row's size may be missing; if present it is once, few, many or a size class.

v_call: TRBV5-1
clone_size: NA
cdr3_aa: ASSWGQKNTEAF

v_call: TRBV28
clone_size: NA
cdr3_aa: ASSPEFLTGGSYT

v_call: TRBV19
clone_size: NA
cdr3_aa: ASSSGAVYEQY

v_call: TRBV6-6
clone_size: NA
cdr3_aa: ASSFYRTGEAFKQY

v_call: TRBV7-9
clone_size: NA
cdr3_aa: ASGSSGPAYEQY

v_call: TRBV28
clone_size: NA
cdr3_aa: ASSLLAGGAYNEQF

v_call: TRBV4-1
clone_size: NA
cdr3_aa: ASSQGSGEKLF

v_call: TRBV29-1
clone_size: NA
cdr3_aa: SVPEDRDQRPSYEQY

v_call: TRBV19
clone_size: NA
cdr3_aa: ASSMGQLGVYEQY

v_call: TRBV11-2
clone_size: NA
cdr3_aa: ASSFQESPARSTEAF

v_call: TRBV4-1
clone_size: NA
cdr3_aa: ASSQEAGLDTQY

v_call: TRBV15
clone_size: once
cdr3_aa: ATSRGTTSRDTEAF

v_call: TRBV27
clone_size: once
cdr3_aa: ASSPSRTGGSFYGYT

v_call: TRBV7-2
clone_size: NA
cdr3_aa: ASSLTTLEAF

v_call: TRBV5-4
clone_size: NA
cdr3_aa: ASSLADTRPEAF

v_call: TRBV7-2
clone_size: NA
cdr3_aa: ASSPPLGGGNRTGELF

v_call: TRBV7-8
clone_size: NA
cdr3_aa: ASSLVTGQETQY

v_call: TRBV14
clone_size: NA
cdr3_aa: ASSQELGQGITEAF

v_call: TRBV9
clone_size: NA
cdr3_aa: ASSEGPGGGEETQY

v_call: TRBV7-2
clone_size: NA
cdr3_aa: ASSLEGAAYT

v_call: TRBV7-2
clone_size: once
cdr3_aa: ASSLESSGGDYEQY

v_call: TRBV10-2
clone_size: NA
cdr3_aa: ASSPGFRSFEQY

v_call: TRBV6-5
clone_size: NA
cdr3_aa: ASHRQTTNEKLF

v_call: TRBV29-1
clone_size: NA
cdr3_aa: SADNGQGYEQY

v_call: TRBV7-6
clone_size: NA
cdr3_aa: ASSPTSRETQY

v_call: TRBV28
clone_size: NA
cdr3_aa: ASSRPRDRYEQY

v_call: TRBV19
clone_size: NA
cdr3_aa: ASSPRTAGYTEAF

v_call: TRBV6-5
clone_size: NA
cdr3_aa: ASSYSLLDIIRGYT

v_call: TRBV9
clone_size: few
cdr3_aa: ASSAQGRSYNEQF

v_call: TRBV5-4
clone_size: once
cdr3_aa: ASSLRGRLSGELF

v_call: TRBV28
clone_size: NA
cdr3_aa: ASISDRRGYT

v_call: TRBV27
clone_size: NA
cdr3_aa: ASSLPGQKQF

v_call: TRBV18
clone_size: NA
cdr3_aa: ASSLEVLNTEAF